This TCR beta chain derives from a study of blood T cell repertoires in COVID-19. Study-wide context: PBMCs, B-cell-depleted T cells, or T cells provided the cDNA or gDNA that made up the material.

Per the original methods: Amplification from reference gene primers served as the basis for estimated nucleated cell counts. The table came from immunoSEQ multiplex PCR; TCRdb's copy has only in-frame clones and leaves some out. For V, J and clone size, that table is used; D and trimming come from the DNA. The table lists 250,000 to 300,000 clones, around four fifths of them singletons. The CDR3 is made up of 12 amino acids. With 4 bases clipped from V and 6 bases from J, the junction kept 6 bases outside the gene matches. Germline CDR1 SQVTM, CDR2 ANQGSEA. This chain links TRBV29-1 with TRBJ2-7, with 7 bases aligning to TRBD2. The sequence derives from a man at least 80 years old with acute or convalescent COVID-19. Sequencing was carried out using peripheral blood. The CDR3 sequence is CSVGAGTSEQYF. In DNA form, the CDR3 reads TGCAGCGTTGGAGCGGGAACATCCGAGCAGTACTTC.